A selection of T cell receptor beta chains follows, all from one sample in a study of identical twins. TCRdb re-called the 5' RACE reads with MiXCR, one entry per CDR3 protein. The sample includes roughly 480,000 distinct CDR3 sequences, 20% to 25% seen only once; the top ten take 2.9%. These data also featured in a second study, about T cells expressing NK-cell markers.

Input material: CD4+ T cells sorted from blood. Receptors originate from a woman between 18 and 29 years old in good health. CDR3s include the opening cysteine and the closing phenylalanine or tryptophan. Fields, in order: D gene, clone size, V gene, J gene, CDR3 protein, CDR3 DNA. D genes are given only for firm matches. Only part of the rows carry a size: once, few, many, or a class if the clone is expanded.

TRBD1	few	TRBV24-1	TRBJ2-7	CATSDTHVRGYYEQYF	TGTGCCACCAGTGATACCCACGTCAGGGGGTACTACGAGCAGTACTTC
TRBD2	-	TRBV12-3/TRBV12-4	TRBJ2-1	CASSLGSGGVDEQFF	TGTGCCAGCAGTTTAGGAAGCGGGGGTGTCGATGAGCAGTTCTTC
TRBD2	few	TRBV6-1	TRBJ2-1	CASTPGTSANEQFF	TGTGCCAGCACCCCTGGGACTAGCGCCAATGAGCAGTTCTTC
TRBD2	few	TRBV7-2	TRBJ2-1	CASSETSGRVYEQFF	TGTGCCAGCAGCGAGACTAGCGGGAGGGTCTATGAGCAGTTCTTC
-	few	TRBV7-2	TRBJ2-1	CASSPGMTVYNEQFF	TGTGCCAGCAGCCCAGGGATGACTGTCTACAATGAGCAGTTCTTC
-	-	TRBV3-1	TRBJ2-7	CASSRRLPSSSYEQYF	TGTGCCAGCAGCCGCAGACTCCCCTCTTCCTCCTACGAGCAGTACTTC
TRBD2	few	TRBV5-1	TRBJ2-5	CASSSSAGGETQYF	TGCGCCAGCAGCTCCTCAGCGGGAGGAGAGACCCAGTACTTC
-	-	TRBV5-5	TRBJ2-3	CARSLKGNTQYF	TGTGCCAGGAGCTTGAAGGGAAATACGCAGTATTTT
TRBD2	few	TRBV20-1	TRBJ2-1	CSAAKVGGVSYNEQFF	TGCAGTGCTGCCAAAGTGGGGGGGGTATCCTACAATGAGCAGTTCTTC
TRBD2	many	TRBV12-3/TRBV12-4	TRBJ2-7	CASSLAGGSYEQYF	TGCGCCAGCAGCTTAGCGGGAGGATCCTACGAGCAGTACTTC
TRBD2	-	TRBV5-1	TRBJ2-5	CAGSFGTSGGQETQYF	TGCGCCGGCAGCTTTGGGACTAGCGGGGGACAAGAGACCCAGTACTTC
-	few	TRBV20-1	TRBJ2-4	CSASGGNKNIQYF	TGCAGTGCTAGTGGCGGGAACAAAAACATTCAGTACTTC
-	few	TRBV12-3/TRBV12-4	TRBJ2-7	CASRKAGLLGGEQYF	TGTGCCAGCAGGAAGGCAGGGCTCCTTGGCGGCGAGCAGTACTTC
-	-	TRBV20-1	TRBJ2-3	CSANPRNTDTQYF	TGCAGTGCTAATCCGCGGAACACAGATACGCAGTATTTT
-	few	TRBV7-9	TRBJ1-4	CASSSGGREKLFF	TGTGCCAGCAGCTCCGGGGGACGGGAAAAACTGTTTTTT
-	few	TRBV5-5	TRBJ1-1	CASSLDPSIMNTEAFF	TGTGCCAGCAGCTTGGATCCGTCAATTATGAACACTGAAGCTTTCTTT
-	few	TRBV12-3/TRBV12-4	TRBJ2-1	CASSLDQTPYNEQFF	TGTGCCAGCAGTTTGGACCAGACCCCCTACAATGAGCAGTTCTTC
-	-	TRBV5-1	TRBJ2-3	CASSLGSATDTQYF	TGCGCCAGCAGCTTGGGGAGCGCGACAGATACGCAGTATTTT
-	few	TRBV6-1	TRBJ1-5	CASSEASARNQPQHF	TGTGCCAGCAGTGAAGCCTCCGCACGGAATCAGCCCCAGCATTTT
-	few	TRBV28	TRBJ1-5	CASSSEARWGAGNQPQHF	TGTGCCAGCAGTTCCGAAGCCAGGTGGGGGGCCGGCAATCAGCCCCAGCATTTT
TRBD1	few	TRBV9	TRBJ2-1	CASSVAASGGVHNEQFF	TGTGCCAGCAGCGTAGCTGCGTCAGGGGGCGTCCACAATGAGCAGTTCTTC
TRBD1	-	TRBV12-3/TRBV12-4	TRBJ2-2	CTCSTPQQTGVANTGELFF	TGTACCTGCAGTACTCCGCAACAGACAGGGGTGGCGAACACCGGGGAGCTGTTTTTT
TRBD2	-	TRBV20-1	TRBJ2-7	CSARGRTSGRIEQYF	TGCAGTGCTAGAGGCCGGACTAGCGGGAGAATCGAGCAGTACTTC
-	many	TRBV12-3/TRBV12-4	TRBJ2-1	CASSNSGLSYNEQFF	TGTGCCAGCAGCAACAGCGGGCTATCTTACAATGAGCAGTTCTTC
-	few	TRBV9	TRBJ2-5	CASSVLGRAETQYF	TGTGCCAGCAGCGTCTTAGGACGGGCGGAGACCCAGTACTTC
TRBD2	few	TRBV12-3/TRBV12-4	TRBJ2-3	CASSFSGGGSDTQYF	TGTGCCAGCAGCTTCTCGGGCGGGGGGTCAGATACGCAGTATTTT
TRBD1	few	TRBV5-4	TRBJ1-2	CASRAGTGSRGYTF	TGTGCCAGCAGAGCCGGGACAGGGTCTCGCGGCTACACCTTC
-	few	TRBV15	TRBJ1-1	CATSRPENTEAFF	TGTGCCACCAGCAGACCAGAGAACACTGAAGCTTTCTTT
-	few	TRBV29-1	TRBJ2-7	CSAQQESYEQYF	TGCAGCGCCCAACAGGAGTCCTACGAGCAGTACTTC
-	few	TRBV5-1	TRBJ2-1	CASSLGGQSGDEQFF	TGCGCCAGCAGCTTGGGAGGACAATCTGGTGATGAGCAGTTCTTC
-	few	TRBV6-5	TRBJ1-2	CASSYQGGYTF	TGTGCCAGCAGTTACCAGGGCGGCTACACCTTC
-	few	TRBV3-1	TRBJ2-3	CASKAAYTDTQYF	TGTGCCAGCAAGGCGGCATACACAGATACGCAGTATTTT
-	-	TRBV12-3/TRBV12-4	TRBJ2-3	CASRGASTDTQYF	TGTGCCAGCAGGGGGGCTAGCACAGATACGCAGTATTTT